This TCR beta chain comes out of a study of regulatory T cells in long-lasting Graves disease. Noted time point: newly diagnosed GD, antithyroid drugs for less than 3 months. There was RNA extracted from PBMCs, and the TCR library was made from it. This clonotype was seen ten or more times. For TCR beta, libraries came from iRepertoire HTBI primers and Arm-PCR of CDR3 regions. TCRdb used MiXCR to reprocess the multiplex PCR reads, holding one entry per CDR3 protein. The sample carries about 220,000 distinct CDR3 sequences, roughly 18% recorded once. In germline, CDR1 is SEHNR, CDR2 FQNEAQ (reference sequence). CDR3 length: 14 residues. Trimming removed 5 bases from V and 5 bases from J, with 15 bases in between. The sample also formed part of further work on T cells in Graves' hyperthyroidism and ophthalmopathy.

Sample: peripheral blood mononuclear cells (PBMCs), taken at new diagnosis, from a patient treated with antithyroid drugs. This rearrangement joins TRBV7-9 to TRBJ2-5, with D uncertain. This clonotype was sampled from a woman in her twenties or thirties with Graves disease. The CDR3 nucleotides are TGTGCCAGCAGCAGAGTTGAAGGAGACGAGACCCAGTACTTC. It yields the protein CASSRVEGDETQYF.